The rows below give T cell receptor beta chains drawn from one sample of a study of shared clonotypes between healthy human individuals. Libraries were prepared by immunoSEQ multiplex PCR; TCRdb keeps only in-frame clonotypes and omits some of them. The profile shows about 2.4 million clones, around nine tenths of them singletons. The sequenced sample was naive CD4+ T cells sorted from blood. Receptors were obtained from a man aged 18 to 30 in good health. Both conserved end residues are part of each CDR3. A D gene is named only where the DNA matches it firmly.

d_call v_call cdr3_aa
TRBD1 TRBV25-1 CASWGQASPYEQYF
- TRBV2 CASSAEGDSNQPQHF
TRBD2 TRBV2 CASSTGGPRKNIQYF
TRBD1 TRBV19 CASRGTVWGNQPQHF
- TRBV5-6 CASSLAGPYEQYF
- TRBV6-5 CASKTLGLQETQYF
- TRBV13 CASSPGAGSTDTQYF
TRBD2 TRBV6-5 CASGRASGSYEQYF
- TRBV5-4 CASSLWPGEQETQYF
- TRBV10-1 CAIEDGYEQYF
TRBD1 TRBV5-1 CASSWGQGGTDTQYF
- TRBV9 CASSVGIAVTDTQYF
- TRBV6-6 CASSSWGASSYEQYF
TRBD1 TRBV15 CATSKGQGTAYGYTF
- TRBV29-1 CSVEQGGYTF
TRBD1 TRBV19 CASSIRQGFRTDTQYF
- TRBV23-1 CASSQSGLVEQYF
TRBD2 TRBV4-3 CASSQSGSGTDTQYF
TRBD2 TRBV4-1 CASSQDQLRASGGRGNEQFF
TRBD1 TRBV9 CASSPFWGQGSWGYTF
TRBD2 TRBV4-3 CASSRQTSPGELFF
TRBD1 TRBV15 CATSRDWRTGGTEAFF
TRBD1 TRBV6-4 CASRLETGSYNEQFF
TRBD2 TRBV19 CASSMGGEGIDRQYF
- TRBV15 CATSGGTRLMDTQYF
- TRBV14 CASSQVHGGDSNQPQHF
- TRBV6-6 CASSRDSRNEKLFF
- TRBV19 CASSVPGSSSGNTIYF
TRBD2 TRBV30 CAWVTSGGAGETQYF
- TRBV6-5 CASSYRGAGGNSPLHF
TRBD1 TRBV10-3 CAISESWKGADSNQPQHF
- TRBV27 CASRGAGSSNQPQHF
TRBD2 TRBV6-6 CASSSLAGASDTQYF
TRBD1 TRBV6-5 CASSAGQGFGYTF
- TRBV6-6 CASNHAASGNTIYF
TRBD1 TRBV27 CASSWGTGGNTEAFF
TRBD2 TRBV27 CASQPGGGLAQYF
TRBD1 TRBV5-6 CASSPGTGRPEAFF
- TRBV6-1 CASQDTYGYTF
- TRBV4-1 CASSLQGQETQYF
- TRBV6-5 CASSRPKAEQYF
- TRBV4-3 CASSQAVRGNTEAFF
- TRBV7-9 CASSLGSGPSYEQYF
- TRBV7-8 CASSYGAGSTEAFF
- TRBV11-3 CASSLDSDGSYEQYF
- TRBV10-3 CAISDTNTEAFF
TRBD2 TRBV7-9 CASSPYGGGAMETQYF
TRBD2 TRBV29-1 CSVEGLAGGKASTDTQYF
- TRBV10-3 CAISEYRDQETQYF
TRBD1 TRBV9 CASSVGSSLRQGETQYF
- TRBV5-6 CASSLGGRASGQPQHF